The 10 T cell receptor beta chains in this list originate from one sample, sequenced in a study of blood T cells in healthy people across ages. It was with a sample-barcoded 5' primer and a J-beta primer mix that a second PCR of roughly 7 to 12 cycles was run. TCRdb fed the 5' RACE reads into MiXCR, producing one record per CDR3 protein. This sample has hundreds of thousands of distinct CDR3 sequences, with under 65% found just once. Sequenced: blood. Every receptor here comes from a man aged 55 to 70 in good health.

This clonotype was counted once. The chain links TRBV20-1 to TRBJ2-5; 9 positions agree with TRBD2. V gave up 6 bases and J gave up 4 bases; unmatched junction bases: 6. Germline V lookup: CDR1 DFQATT, CDR2 SNEGSKA (reference sequence). This CDR3 contains 13 residues. CDR3 sequence reads: CSAGGGAPETQYF. Here the CDR3 DNA reads TGCAGTGCAGGCGGGGGGGCCCCAGAGACCCAGTACTTC.

V is TRBV2 and J is TRBJ1-2; D remains ambiguous. Germline V gene data show CDR1 as SNHLY and CDR2 as FYNNEI. This CDR3 has 11 amino acids. The V and J ends lost 8 bases and 4 bases respectively, with 8 bases between them. In DNA form, the CDR3 reads TGTGCCAGCGGCCTCGGCTATGGCTACACCTTC. Protein sequence: CASGLGYGYTF.

This chain joins TRBV5-1 and TRBJ1-4; D may be TRBD1 (5 bases). The CDR3 spans 15 residues. The V end lost 2 bases, the J end lost 5 bases, and 13 bases lay between the germline ends. Germline loops: CDR1 SGHRS, CDR2 YFSETQ. The CDR3 protein is CASSFQGGGNEKLFF. CDR3 DNA sequence: TGCGCCAGCAGCTTCCAGGGCGGGGGGAATGAAAAACTGTTTTTT.

This clonotype was counted a few times. V is TRBV6-5 and J is TRBJ2-4; D is possibly TRBD1 (6 bases). The CDR3 spans 15 residues. CDR1 and CDR2 from the germline V gene are MNHEY and SVGAGI. V gave up 4 bases and J gave up 0 bases, with 10 bases separating them. CDR3 protein: CASSSQGLAKNIQYF. DNA of the CDR3: TGTGCCAGCAGTTCACAGGGCCTAGCCAAAAACATTCAGTACTTC.

V usage is TRBV7-9 and J usage is TRBJ2-5; D might be TRBD1 (6 bases). Trimming left V 3 bases short and J 5 bases short, with 13 bases between. CDR1 and CDR2 from the germline V gene are SEHNR and FQNEAQ (reference sequence). CDR3 length: 14 amino acids. In DNA, the CDR3 is TGTGCCAGCAGCTTTTCTCGGACAGTTGAGACCCAGTACTTC. It codes for CASSFSRTVETQYF.

The chain is built from TRBV4-1 and TRBJ2-3; 15 bases agree with TRBD2. CDR3 length: 16 residues. Germline CDR1 and CDR2: MGHRA and YSYEKL. J was trimmed by 4 bases and V by 3 bases; bases with no gene match: 2. CDR3: CASSHGLAGGPDTQYF. CDR3 DNA sequence: TGCGCCAGCAGCCATGGACTAGCGGGGGGGCCAGATACGCAGTATTTT.

The genes are TRBV9 and TRBJ2-5; 9 positions agree with TRBD2. The germline CDR1 and CDR2 sequences are SGDLS and YYNGEE. The length of the CDR3 is 16 residues. The J segment lost 5 bases and the V segment lost 0 bases, leaving 8 bases of the junction unmatched. CDR3 bases: TGTGCCAGCAGCGTAGCCGCGGGGGGGCCATGGGAGACCCAGTACTTC. It translates to CASSVAAGGPWETQYF.

This sequence joins TRBV29-1 and TRBJ1-2; no firm D call. Looked up from germline, CDR1 is SQVTM and CDR2 is ANQGSEA. CDR3 length: 11 residues. Between the trimmed V and J ends, which lost 1 base and 6 bases, there was a span of 6 bases. Written as DNA, the CDR3 is TGCAGCGTTGAAGCTGACAATGGCTACACCTTC. Its protein is CSVEADNGYTF.

The chain employs TRBV12-3 or TRBV12-4 and TRBJ2-1; the match to TRBD2 covers 14 bases. The trim removed 3 bases at V and 10 bases at J, leaving 5 bases unmatched. The CDR3 covers 15 residues. CDR3 residues: CASSLGLAGVGEQFF. CDR3 DNA: TGTGCCAGCAGTTTGGGACTAGCGGGAGTTGGGGAGCAGTTCTTC.

This sequence joins TRBV7-2 and TRBJ1-6; D call uncertain. Trimming removed 2 bases from V and 6 bases from J, with 14 bases in between. The CDR3 covers 16 residues. Germline V gene lookup returns CDR1 SGHTA and CDR2 FQGNSA. The DNA for the CDR3 is TGTGCCAGCAGCTTATCTCCGTCCTCTCGTAATTCACCCCTCCACTTT. Protein product: CASSLSPSSRNSPLHF.